A selection of T cell receptor beta chains follows, all from one sample in a study of STAT3 mutations in large granular lymphocyte leukemia. The table came from immunoSEQ multiplex PCR; TCRdb's copy has only in-frame clones and leaves some out. This table holds around 13,000 clones, about 92% found once. The sequencing sample was made of peripheral blood mononuclear cells. These receptors came from a man between 40 and 49 years old with T-cell large granular lymphocyte leukemia. Some clones in this sample may be carry-over from other donors' samples. The CDR3 runs from the conserved cysteine through the conserved F or W. Each record gives: CDR3 length, D gene, J gene, clone size, V gene, CDR3 DNA, CDR3 protein. A D gene is named only where the DNA matches it firmly. Clone size is shown for a subset of rows, as once, few, many or a class of expanded clone.

>15|-|TRBJ1-5|-|TRBV19
TGTGCCAGTAGTATTCCCCGGTGGAGCAATCAGCCCCAGCATTTT
CASSIPRWSNQPQHF
>14|-|TRBJ1-2|-|TRBV7-2
TGTGCCAGCAGCTCCGTCATTTCTTACGCCGGCTACACCTTC
CASSSVISYAGYTF
>15|-|TRBJ1-5|-|TRBV7-2
TGTGCCAGCAGCTTGAATCACGGTAGCAATCAGCCCCAGCATTTT
CASSLNHGSNQPQHF
>12|-|TRBJ2-7|-|TRBV7-2
TGTGCCAGCAGCCCTACTTCCCACGAGCAGTACTTC
CASSPTSHEQYF
>11|-|TRBJ1-3|-|TRBV14
TGTGCCAGCAGCAGAGGAAACACCATATATTTT
CASSRGNTIYF
>15|-|TRBJ2-7|-|TRBV9
TGTGCCAGCAGCGTAGCGGGGGAAGGGGCCTACGAGCAGTACTTC
CASSVAGEGAYEQYF
>14|-|TRBJ1-5|-|TRBV5-1
TGCGCCAGCAGCACCGGACAGTCCAATCAGCCCCAGCATTTT
CASSTGQSNQPQHF
>12|TRBD1|TRBJ1-1|once|TRBV5-8
TGTGCCAGCAGCTGGCAGGGGGGTGAAGCTTTCTTT
CASSWQGGEAFF
>16|TRBD2|TRBJ2-1|-|TRBV5-4
TGTGCCAGCAGCTCGGTAGCGGGGGGTCCCTACAATGAGCAGTTCTTC
CASSSVAGGPYNEQFF
>12|-|TRBJ2-7|once|TRBV28
TGTGCCAGCAGTTTGATGGGGGGCGAGCAGTACTTC
CASSLMGGEQYF
>14|-|TRBJ2-7|once|TRBV27
TGTGCCAGCAGTTCCGGGACGGTCGGGGTCGAGCAGTACTTC
CASSSGTVGVEQYF
>16|-|TRBJ2-1|-|TRBV7-9
TGTGCCAGCAGCTTAGGGGGGGCGGGGACCCACAATGAGCAGTTCTTC
CASSLGGAGTHNEQFF
>17|TRBD1|TRBJ2-5|-|TRBV4-1
TGCGCCAGCAGCCAAGACCTACTCGGGACAGGCGGAGAGACCCAGTACTTC
CASSQDLLGTGGETQYF
>12|-|TRBJ1-5|-|TRBV28
TGTGCCAGCATGGTTGCCAATCAGCCCCAGCATTTT
CASMVANQPQHF
>13|-|TRBJ1-1|-|TRBV5-6
TGTGCCAGCAGCTTGAGGGTGAACACTGAAGCTTTCTTT
CASSLRVNTEAFF
>17|TRBD1|TRBJ1-6|-|TRBV5-4
TGTGCCAGCAGCGCACTCGGACAGGGGGTTTCTAATTCACCCCTCCACTTT
CASSALGQGVSNSPLHF
>13|-|TRBJ2-3|-|TRBV2
TGTGCCAGCTGTAGGGTAAGCACAGATACGCAGTATTTT
CASCRVSTDTQYF
>15|TRBD1|TRBJ2-5|-|TRBV7-2
TGTGCCAGCAGCGGCCGGACAGGGGGCGGAGAGACCCAGTACTTC
CASSGRTGGGETQYF
>16|-|TRBJ1-1|-|TRBV18
TGTGCCAGCTCACCACCGGGGCTCACGGGGAACACTGAAGCTTTCTTT
CASSPPGLTGNTEAFF
>17|TRBD1|TRBJ1-5|-|TRBV7-9
TGTGCCAGCAGCTTAGAAAGGACAGGGGTATCCAATCAGCCCCAGCATTTT
CASSLERTGVSNQPQHF
>12|TRBD1|TRBJ1-1|-|TRBV28
TGTGCCATCGTCCCGGGACAGGGGAAAGCTTTCTTT
CAIVPGQGKAFF
>20|-|TRBJ2-7|-|TRBV4-3
TGCGCCAGCAGCCAAGTATACCCAGGAAAATATCGGGATACGGTATACGAGCAGTACTTC
CASSQVYPGKYRDTVYEQYF
>16|TRBD1|TRBJ1-1|-|TRBV6-6
TGTGCCAGCATTACAGGGGGCACTCACTATAACACTGAAGCTTTCTTT
CASITGGTHYNTEAFF
>15|-|TRBJ2-7|-|TRBV6-5
TGTGCCAGCAGTTACTCGGCAGGTTTTTCCTACGAGCAGTACTTC
CASSYSAGFSYEQYF
>15|-|TRBJ2-5|-|TRBV13
TGTGCCAGCAGCCCCCGACCCACAGGGCAAGAGACCCAGTACTTC
CASSPRPTGQETQYF
>13|-|TRBJ2-2|-|TRBV7-9
TGTGCCAGCAGCTACCCAGGGACCGGGGAGCTGTTTTTT
CASSYPGTGELFF
>14|-|TRBJ2-7|-|TRBV5-6
TGTGCCAGCAGCTTGGGACAGGCGTCGTACGAGCAGTACTTC
CASSLGQASYEQYF
>16|-|TRBJ2-4|-|TRBV27
TGTGCCAGCAGTTTCTCCCCGACTGAGGGAGTATACATTCAGTACTTC
CASSFSPTEGVYIQYF
>14|-|TRBJ1-2|-|TRBV28
TGTGCCAGCAGTTTAGGGGCCGGCGTGTATGGCTACACCTTC
CASSLGAGVYGYTF
>14|-|TRBJ1-2|-|TRBV7-9
TGTGCCAGCAGGCCAGCCGGGAATGACTATGGCTACACCTTC
CASRPAGNDYGYTF
>12|-|TRBJ2-7|-|TRBV28
TGTGCCAGTGGCGTGACCGGGGGCGAGCAGTACTTC
CASGVTGGEQYF
>15|-|TRBJ1-1|-|TRBV5-6
TGTGCCAGCAGCTTGGGACCGACGATATACACTGAAGCTTTCTTT
CASSLGPTIYTEAFF
>18|TRBD1|TRBJ1-5|-|TRBV2
TGTGCCAGCAGCGACACCGGGACAGGGTCTACTGGCAATCAGCCCCAGCATTTT
CASSDTGTGSTGNQPQHF
>14|TRBD2|TRBJ2-2|-|TRBV19
TGTGCCAGTAGTATAGGGGGGGGAACCGGGGAGCTGTTTTTT
CASSIGGGTGELFF
>14|-|TRBJ2-1|-|TRBV6-5
TGTGCCAGCAGTGCACACGGCGGCTACAATGAGCAGTTCTTC
CASSAHGGYNEQFF
>16|TRBD1|TRBJ1-2|-|TRBV29-1
TGCAGCGTTGATCACCCGGGACAGGGAGAGGACTATGGCTACACCTTC
CSVDHPGQGEDYGYTF
>14|-|TRBJ2-5|-|TRBV13
TGTGCCAGCAGCTTAAAGGGGGGCCAAGAGACCCAGTACTTC
CASSLKGGQETQYF
>14|TRBD1|TRBJ1-2|-|TRBV19
TGTGCCAGTAGTCGGGACAGGGGCTCCTATGGCTACACCTTC
CASSRDRGSYGYTF
>13|TRBD2|TRBJ2-7|-|TRBV7-8
TGTGCCAGCAGCGTCGGGGGGATCGACGAGCAGTACTTC
CASSVGGIDEQYF
>13|-|TRBJ1-1|-|TRBV7-9
TGTGCCAGCAGCTGGACAGATAGCGGTGAAGCTTTCTTT
CASSWTDSGEAFF
>15|-|TRBJ1-4|-|TRBV7-9
TGTGCCAGCAGCATACCAAGTTCAACTAATGAAAAACTGTTTTTT
CASSIPSSTNEKLFF
>15|-|TRBJ1-4|-|TRBV14
TGTGCCAGCAGCCAAGTGAACAGGGTAAATGAAAAACTGTTTTTT
CASSQVNRVNEKLFF
>17|TRBD1|TRBJ2-7|-|TRBV4-3
TGCGCCAGCAGTAAAGGGATCTCGGGACAGGGGGCCTACGAGCAGTACTTC
CASSKGISGQGAYEQYF
>15|-|TRBJ2-2|few|TRBV7-3
TGTGCCAGCAGCAGGGGCCTAGGTGACACCGGGGAGCTGTTTTTT
CASSRGLGDTGELFF
>12|-|TRBJ2-1|-|TRBV7-9
TGTGCCAGCAGCTTAAGGGGGAATGAGCAGTTCTTC
CASSLRGNEQFF
>14|TRBD1|TRBJ1-2|-|TRBV6-6
TGTGCCAGCACCTTATCGACAGGGAGCTATGGCTACACCTTC
CASTLSTGSYGYTF
>15|TRBD1|TRBJ1-5|-|TRBV5-5
TGTGCCAGCAGCTTGGTAACAGGGGGCAGTCAGCCCCAGCATTTT
CASSLVTGGSQPQHF
>17|TRBD1|TRBJ2-2|-|TRBV11-2
TGTGCCAGCAGCAACCGGGACAGACAGTTAAACACCGGGGAGCTGTTTTTT
CASSNRDRQLNTGELFF
>13|-|TRBJ1-1|-|TRBV6-5
TGTGCCAGCAGTCCCCCCCAGGCCCAAGTCGCTTTCTTT
CASSPPQAQVAFF
>13|-|TRBJ2-1|-|TRBV7-9
TGTGCCAGCAGCTTATCCAGGGACAATGAGCAGTTCTTC
CASSLSRDNEQFF
>16|-|TRBJ2-3|-|TRBV19
TGTGCCAGTAGTATAGCTGGGACTCCTCGCACAGATACGCAGTATTTT
CASSIAGTPRTDTQYF
>16|-|TRBJ1-5|-|TRBV5-6
TGTGCCAGCAGCTATCTAGCCAGGGGCCTGGGTCAGCCCCAGCATTTT
CASSYLARGLGQPQHF
>13|-|TRBJ1-2|-|TRBV7-9
TGTGCCAGCAGCTTAGGGCCTCACTATGGCTACACCTTC
CASSLGPHYGYTF